The source of this T cell receptor (beta chain) is a study of cytomegalovirus exposure and HLA in healthy donors. Points from the study as a whole: As was reported, the HLA-A and HLA-B alleles of most subjects were accurately predicted from TCR beta sequences. Testing in vitro showed a few CMV-associated chains specific for CMV antigens.

The PCR contained 60 Vbeta and 13 Jbeta primers. Some clones are missing from TCRdb's copy, which holds only in-frame ones; the method was immunoSEQ multiplex PCR. The table lists 130,000 or so clones, approximately 80% of them singletons. With regard to this clone: Its antigen is undetermined.

Per the germline V gene, CDR1 is SGHKS and CDR2 is YYEKEE (reference sequence). The V gene lost 2 bases and the J gene lost 2 bases, with 11 bases spanning the gap. The CDR3 contains 14 residues. Sequencing was done on a sample of PBMCs. This sequence joins TRBV5-5 and TRBJ2-7; D not certain. The receptor comes from a middle-aged woman in good health and CMV-seronegative. This CDR3 reads CASSLNAVTYEQYF. In nucleotides, the CDR3 is TGTGCCAGCAGCTTAAATGCAGTGACCTACGAGCAGTACTTC.